One sample yielded the 22 T cell receptor beta chains listed below, sequenced in a study of T-cell memory formation after mild COVID-19. One entry per CDR3 protein results from TCRdb running MiXCR on the 5' RACE reads. Among around 190,000 distinct CDR3 sequences listed, roughly 18% were seen once. What was sequenced was PBMCs or a T cell subset sorted from them (not recorded which). Source of these receptors: a man aged 18 to 30 who had mild COVID-19 (a few samples of this study predate the infection). Cell type and time point are not known.

The genes are TRBV12-3 or TRBV12-4 and TRBJ1-2, with no clear D. The CDR3 is 14 amino acids. V shed 5 bases and J shed 0 bases, with 10 bases lying between them. In nucleotides, the CDR3 is TGTGCCAGCAGTCGGACCGTGACTAACTATGGCTACACCTTC. It yields the protein CASSRTVTNYGYTF.

The chain employs TRBV7-9 and TRBJ2-2; 7 nucleotides agree with TRBD1. CDR1 SEHNR and CDR2 FQNEAQ come from the germline V gene (reference sequence). This CDR3 has 17 residues. V dropped 3 bases and J dropped 5; count of bases not matched to a gene: 12. The CDR3 bases are TGTGCCAGCAGCTTTCCATTGACAGGGCAGTTGACCGGGGAGCTGTTTTTT. This gives the protein CASSFPLTGQLTGELFF.

This clonotype was picked up a small number of times. The chain carries TRBV5-1 and TRBJ2-1; 8 positions match TRBD1. V shed 4 bases, J shed 1 base, and the junction held 4 bases outside the gene matches. CDR3 size: 15 residues. Germline V CDR1 and CDR2: SGHRS, YFSETQ. DNA of the CDR3: TGCGCCAGCAGCAACACAGGGGGTTCCTACAATGAGCAGTTCTTC. Protein sequence: CASSNTGGSYNEQFF.

This clonotype has only a few counts. V is TRBV7-3 and J is TRBJ1-1, with D maybe TRBD1 (6 bases). Germline CDR1 and CDR2: SGHTA and FQGTGA. The germline V and J ends were trimmed by 9 bases and 1 base, with 15 bases remaining between them. The CDR3 has 14 amino acids. The CDR3 coding sequence is TGTGCCAGTGCCCCGGGGGCCGGGAACACTGAAGCTTTCTTT. Encoded protein: CASAPGAGNTEAFF.

This clonotype occurred a few times. This chain links TRBV6-5 with TRBJ1-1; D call uncertain. The V end was cut by 6 bases, the J end by 2 bases, with 10 bases between. Germline assignment: CDR1 MNHEY and CDR2 SVGAGI. The CDR3 length is 13 residues. CDR3: CASRKTENTEAFF. The CDR3 DNA sequence: TGTGCCAGCAGAAAAACAGAAAACACTGAAGCTTTCTTT.

The V call is TRBV10-3, the J call TRBJ1-2; possible D gene TRBD1, 5 bases. The V gene's germline CDR1 is ENHRY and CDR2 SYGVKD. The CDR3 covers 15 residues. V lost 5 bases and J lost 5, with 18 bases in between. The chain's CDR3 is CAISTVGALSYGYTF. CDR3 nucleotides: TGTGCCATCAGTACAGTCGGGGCCTTATCTTATGGCTACACCTTC.

This chain joins TRBV7-3 and TRBJ1-1; 7 nucleotides match TRBD1. CDR1 is SGHTA, CDR2 FQGTGA, per germline. Trimming at V came to 5 bases and at J to 11 bases, leaving 11 bases not matched to a gene. This CDR3 is 13 amino acids long. CDR3: CASSRSDREAAFF. CDR3 nucleotides: TGTGCCAGCAGCCGTTCCGACAGGGAAGCGGCTTTCTTT.

The chain employs TRBV5-5 and TRBJ1-5; D is ambiguous. V was cut by 1 base and J by 0 bases, with 5 bases left in between. CDR3 size: 14 residues. CDR1 and CDR2 from the germline V gene are SGHKS and YYEKEE (reference sequence). CDR3 amino acids: CASSLWVSNQPQHF. The CDR3 DNA reads as TGTGCCAGCAGCTTGTGGGTTAGCAATCAGCCCCAGCATTTT.

The CDR3 loop is CASSRGPPGTDTQYF. The CDR3 bases are TGTGCCAGCAGCCGGGGACCCCCGGGGACAGATACGCAGTATTTT. This chain uses TRBV7-6 with TRBJ2-3; either TRBD1 or TRBD2 may fit D (5 bases each). Trimming removed 5 bases from V and 3 bases from J, with 15 bases in between. This CDR3 spans 15 amino acids. CDR1 SGHVS and CDR2 FNYEAQ come from the germline V gene.

The CDR3 bases are TGTGCCAGCAGCCCGAGAGGGAACACTGAAGCTTTCTTT. It codes for CASSPRGNTEAFF. The chain recombines TRBV3-1 with TRBJ1-1; D ambiguous. The CDR3 is made up of 13 amino acids. The ends were cut back, 4 bases at V and 1 base at J, with 7 bases in the middle. Germline V gene data show CDR1 as LGHDT and CDR2 as YNNKEL (reference sequence).

This clonotype appeared a few times. The chain employs TRBV7-9 and TRBJ2-1, with 13 positions matching TRBD2. The CDR3 contains 17 residues. Germline lookup yields CDR1 SEHNR and CDR2 FQNEAQ (reference sequence). V lost 8 bases, J lost 0 bases, and 7 bases stayed unmatched. The CDR3 sequence is CASGGTSGASSYNEQFF. The CDR3 bases are TGTGCCAGCGGCGGGACTAGCGGGGCGAGCTCCTACAATGAGCAGTTCTTC.

There are a few counts of this clonotype. The chain joins TRBV4-2 to TRBJ2-7; 7 nucleotides align to TRBD2. The CDR3 has 17 residues. Trimming cost V 4 bases and J 2 bases; bases outside gene matches: 14. Germline CDR1 LGHNA, CDR2 YNFKEQ. For the CDR3, the DNA is TGTGCCAGCAGCCCCAATGGTTTCGGGGGGAAGACCTACGAGCAGTACTTC. It yields the protein CASSPNGFGGKTYEQYF.

This clonotype was picked up a small number of times. This rearrangement joins TRBV5-1 to TRBJ2-3; 7 bases agree with TRBD2. This CDR3 is built from 17 residues. Germline V gives CDR1 SGHRS, CDR2 YFSETQ. Trimming removed 6 bases from V and 4 bases from J; junction bases left unmatched: 17. Here the CDR3 reads CASNPLGGGEGADTQYF. The CDR3 bases are TGCGCCAGCAACCCCCTTGGCGGTGGGGAGGGAGCAGATACGCAGTATTTT.

The V and J genes are TRBV7-6 and TRBJ2-2; no reliable D call. This CDR3 has 12 residues. Germline V gives CDR1 SGHVS, CDR2 FNYEAQ. V lost 5 bases and J 7 bases, leaving 8 bases between the germline ends. In DNA, the CDR3 is TGTGCCAGCAGCCCCTGGGGCGGGGAGCTGTTTTTT. It encodes CASSPWGGELFF.

The chain carries TRBV3-1 and TRBJ2-1, with 10 bases fitting TRBD1. J lost 3 bases, V lost 1 base, and 0 bases had no gene match. Germline-derived CDR1 and CDR2 are LGHDT and YNNKEL (reference sequence). This CDR3 spans 15 amino acids. CDR3 bases: TGTGCCAGCAGCCAAGGGGACAGGGGCTACAATGAGCAGTTCTTC. It codes for CASSQGDRGYNEQFF.

V is TRBV12-3 or TRBV12-4 and J is TRBJ2-7, with a possible D match to TRBD1 (6 bases). Trimming pared 7 bases from V and 4 bases from J, leaving 8 bases between. The CDR3 is 11 residues long. This CDR3 is CASTRGYEQYF. CDR3 DNA: TGTGCCAGCACCAGGGGTTACGAGCAGTACTTC.

The chain uses TRBV4-3 and TRBJ1-1; D is possibly TRBD1 (5 bases). Germline V gene lookup returns CDR1 LGHNA and CDR2 YSLEER. Trimming shortened V by 4 bases and J by 1 base, and 16 bases separated the two germline ends. CDR3 length: 16 residues. CDR3 amino acids: CASSRGVHSENTEAFF. DNA of the CDR3: TGCGCCAGCAGCCGGGGGGTGCACAGCGAGAACACTGAAGCTTTCTTT.

In its sample, this clonotype was seen a few times. The gene calls are TRBV5-5 and TRBJ2-1; D remains unclear. V lost 4 bases and J lost 4, with 12 bases in between. CDR1 is SGHKS, CDR2 YYEKEE, per germline (reference sequence). The length of the CDR3 is 14 residues. The CDR3 DNA is TGTGCCAGCAGCACCCCCCGTGGGTACAATGAGCAGTTCTTC. Translation: CASSTPRGYNEQFF.

This clonotype was observed a handful of times. The CDR3 loop reads CASSLVDSGELFF. In DNA, the CDR3 is TGCGCCAGCAGCTTGGTCGATTCCGGGGAGCTGTTTTTT. This chain connects TRBV5-1 to TRBJ2-2; D not resolved. The CDR3 extends over 13 amino acids. Between the trimmed V and J ends, which lost 0 bases and 6 bases, there was a span of 6 bases. Germline V lookup: CDR1 SGHRS, CDR2 YFSETQ. The whole variable domain, filled in from reference TRBV5-1 and TRBJ2-2, reads KAGVTQTPRYLIKTRGQQVTLSCSPISGHRSVSWYQQTPGQGLQFLFEYFSETQRNKGNFPGRFSGRQFSNSRSEMNVSTLELGDSALYLCASSLVDSGELFFGEGSRLTVL.

This clonotype turned up a few times. V usage is TRBV6-2 or TRBV6-3 and J usage is TRBJ1-5; possibly TRBD1 for D (5 bases). The CDR3 contains 15 residues. The germline V gene has CDR1 MNHEY and CDR2 SVGEGT. V lost 4 bases and J lost 5, with 15 bases in between. The CDR3 region is CASSSPGRADQPQHF. The DNA for the CDR3 is TGTGCCAGCAGTTCGCCAGGCAGGGCGGATCAGCCCCAGCATTTT.

The chain is built from TRBV5-1 and TRBJ1-1; tentatively, D is TRBD1 (5 bases). V was shortened by 4 bases and J by 3 bases, with 13 bases between the two germline ends. From germline, CDR1 is SGHRS and CDR2 YFSETQ. The CDR3 is 14 residues long. As DNA, the CDR3 is TGCGCCAGCAGCCCCGGGACTTGGGACACTGAAGCTTTCTTT. Its translation is CASSPGTWDTEAFF.

The chain couples TRBV10-3 to TRBJ2-7, with 11 bases fitting TRBD1. CDR3 length equals 16 residues. J was trimmed by 2 bases and V by 6 bases; bases with no gene match: 9. Germline V gene data show CDR1 as ENHRY and CDR2 as SYGVKD. This CDR3 reads CAIRDRGREGTYEQYF. CDR3 nucleotides: TGTGCCATCAGGGACAGGGGGCGAGAAGGCACCTACGAGCAGTACTTC.